Listed below are T cell receptor beta chains from one sample, sequenced in a study of persistence of HIV-infected CD4 T cells. Their target antigens are unknown. This table comes from immunoSEQ multiplex PCR, and its TCRdb copy is limited to in-frame clones, with some not included. The sample records around 35,000 clones, 75% to 90% being singletons. The sample here was CD4+ T cells sorted from PBMCs after roughly 18-hour stimulation, taken from a patient who received antiretroviral therapy. Source of these receptors: an adult man with HIV who was CMV-seropositive. Each CDR3 is given with its conserved first and last residue. D genes are given only for firm matches. Size tells how often a clone was seen (once, few, many) or the class of an expanded clone, and some rows leave it out.

TRBV18	TRBJ1-5	NA	NA	14	TGTGCCAGCTCACCGAATCCAAGCAATCAGCCCCAGCATTTT	CASSPNPSNQPQHF
TRBV10-3	TRBJ2-7	TRBD1	NA	17	TGTGCCATCAGGCCGGGACAGGGGGCAGGGATCGACTACGAGCAGTACTTC	CAIRPGQGAGIDYEQYF
TRBV19	TRBJ1-1	TRBD1	NA	17	TGTGCCAGCAAAAGGGGGGGACAGGGGGCGAGGAACACTGAAGCTTTCTTT	CASKRGGQGARNTEAFF
TRBV7-8	TRBJ2-2	NA	NA	14	TGTGCCAGCAGCTTACAGGGGAACACCGGGGAGCTGTTTTTT	CASSLQGNTGELFF
TRBV10-2	TRBJ1-1	NA	NA	14	TGCGCCAGCACCCCGACAGGCTGGAACACTGAAGCTTTCTTT	CASTPTGWNTEAFF
TRBV4-2	TRBJ1-1	TRBD1	NA	22	TGTGCCAGCAGCCAAGAACGAGGGGGAGGACAGGGTCTAATAGAACAGAACACTGAAGCTTTCTTT	CASSQERGGGQGLIEQNTEAFF
TRBV5-8	TRBJ1-4	NA	NA	18	TGTGCCAGCAGCTTGGTGTGGGAAGGGCAACGGGGTAATGAAAAACTGTTTTTT	CASSLVWEGQRGNEKLFF
TRBV4-2	TRBJ1-2	NA	NA	18	TGTGCCAGCAGCCAAGAGGATCCCAGGGCAGGGAGTAACTATGGCTACACCTTC	CASSQEDPRAGSNYGYTF
TRBV10-3	TRBJ2-7	NA	NA	11	TGTGCCACCGCCTCCCGGGACGAGCAGTACTTC	CATASRDEQYF
TRBV6-5	TRBJ1-6	NA	NA	15	TGTGCCAGCAAAAGACAGCCAGACTATAATTCACCCCTCCACTTT	CASKRQPDYNSPLHF
TRBV4-1	TRBJ2-2	NA	NA	16	TGCGCCAGCAGCCCGCAACCAGGGGAGAGCACCGGGGAGCTGTTTTTT	CASSPQPGESTGELFF
TRBV27	TRBJ2-3	TRBD1	few	18	TGTGCCAGCAGTTTATCGACAAGACAGGGGGCGGGGACAGATACGCAGTATTTT	CASSLSTRQGAGTDTQYF
TRBV27	TRBJ1-1	NA	NA	14	TGTGCCAGCAGGTGGACGTCTACGGGCACTGAAGCTTTCTTT	CASRWTSTGTEAFF
TRBV19	TRBJ1-5	NA	NA	15	TGTGCCAGTAGTATAGTTAAGGGAGGCAATCAGCCCCAGCATTTT	CASSIVKGGNQPQHF